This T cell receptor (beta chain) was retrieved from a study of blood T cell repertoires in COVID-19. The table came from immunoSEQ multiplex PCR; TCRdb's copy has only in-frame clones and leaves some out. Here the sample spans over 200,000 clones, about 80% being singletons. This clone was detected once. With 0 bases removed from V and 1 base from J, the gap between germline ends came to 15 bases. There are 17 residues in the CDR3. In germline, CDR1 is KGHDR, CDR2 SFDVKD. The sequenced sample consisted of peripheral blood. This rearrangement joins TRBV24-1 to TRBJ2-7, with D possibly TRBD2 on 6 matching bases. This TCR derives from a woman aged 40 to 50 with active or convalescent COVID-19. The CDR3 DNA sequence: TGTGCCACCAGTGATTTGGACAGCGGGCCACTTTCCTACGAGCAGTACTTC. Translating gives CATSDLDSGPLSYEQYF.